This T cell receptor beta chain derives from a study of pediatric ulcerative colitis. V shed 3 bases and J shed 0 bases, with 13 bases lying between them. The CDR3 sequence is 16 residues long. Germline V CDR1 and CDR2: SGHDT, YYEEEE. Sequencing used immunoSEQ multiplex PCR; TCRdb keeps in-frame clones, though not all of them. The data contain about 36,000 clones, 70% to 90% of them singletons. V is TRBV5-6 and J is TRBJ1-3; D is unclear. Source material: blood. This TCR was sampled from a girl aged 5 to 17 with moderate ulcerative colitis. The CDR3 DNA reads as TGTGCCAGCAGCTCGGGGTGGACGAGCTCTGGAAACACCATATATTTT. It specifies CASSSGWTSSGNTIYF. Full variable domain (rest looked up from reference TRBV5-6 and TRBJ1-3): DAGVTQSPTHLIKTRGQQVTLRCSPKSGHDTVSWYQQALGQGPQFIFQYYEEEERQRGNFPDRFSGHQFPNYSSELNVNALLLGDSALYLCASSSGWTSSGNTIYFGEGSWLTVV.